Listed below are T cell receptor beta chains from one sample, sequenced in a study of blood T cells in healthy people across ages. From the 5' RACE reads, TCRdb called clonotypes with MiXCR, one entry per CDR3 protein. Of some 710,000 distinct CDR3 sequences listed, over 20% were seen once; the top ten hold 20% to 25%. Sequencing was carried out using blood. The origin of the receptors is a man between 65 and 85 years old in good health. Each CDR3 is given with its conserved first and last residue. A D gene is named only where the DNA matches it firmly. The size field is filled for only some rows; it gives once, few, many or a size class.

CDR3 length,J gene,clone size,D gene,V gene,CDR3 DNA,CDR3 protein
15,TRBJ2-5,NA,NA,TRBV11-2,TGTGCCAGCAGCTTAGGCAGCAGGGGCCGAGAGACCCAGTACTTC,CASSLGSRGRETQYF
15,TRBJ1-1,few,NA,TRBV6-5,TGTGCCAGCAGTCAACCCTCCGACAGAAGGACTGAAGCTTTCTTT,CASSQPSDRRTEAFF
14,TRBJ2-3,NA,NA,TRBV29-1,TGCAGCGTTACCCTTTGGCAGAACCCAGATACGCAGTATTTT,CSVTLWQNPDTQYF
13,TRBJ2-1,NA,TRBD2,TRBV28,TGTGCCATAGGACTAGCCGTTAGGACGGGGCAGTTCTTC,CAIGLAVRTGQFF
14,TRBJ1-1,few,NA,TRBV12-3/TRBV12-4,TGTGCCAGCAGCCACACACCAACGAACACTGAAGCTTTCTTT,CASSHTPTNTEAFF
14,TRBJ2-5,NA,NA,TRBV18,TGTGCCAGCTCACCTCGACAACCTCAAGAGACCCAGTACTTC,CASSPRQPQETQYF
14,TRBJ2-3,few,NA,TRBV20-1,TGCAGTGCTAGAGGCGGGGCCAGCGCAGATACGCAGTATTTT,CSARGGASADTQYF
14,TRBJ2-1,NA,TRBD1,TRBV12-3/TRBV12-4,TGTGCCAGCAGTACGACCGACAGGGACAATGAGCAGTTCTTC,CASSTTDRDNEQFF
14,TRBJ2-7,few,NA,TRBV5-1,TGCGCCAGCAGCTCCCAGGGGAGGCTCTACGAGCAGTACTTC,CASSSQGRLYEQYF
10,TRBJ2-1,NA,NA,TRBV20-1,TGCAGTGCTTTAAGGGATGAGCAGTTCTTC,CSALRDEQFF
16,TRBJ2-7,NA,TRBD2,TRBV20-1,TGCAGTGCTAGAGCTCGAACTAGCGGGGCCTCCTACGAGCAGTACTTC,CSARARTSGASYEQYF
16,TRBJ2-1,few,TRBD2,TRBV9,TGTGCCAGCAGTGACTCCGGGACTAGCGACTACAATGAGCAGTTCTTC,CASSDSGTSDYNEQFF
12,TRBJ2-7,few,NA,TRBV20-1,TGCAGTCCCACACAGGGTAACTACGAGCAGTACTTC,CSPTQGNYEQYF
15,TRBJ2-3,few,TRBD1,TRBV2,TGTGCCAGCAGGGAGACAGGGATGGTCACAGATACGCAGTATTTT,CASRETGMVTDTQYF
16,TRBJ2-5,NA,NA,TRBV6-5,TGTGCCAGCAGTTACTCGTTGGTAGCGGTAAGAGAGACCCAGTACTTC,CASSYSLVAVRETQYF
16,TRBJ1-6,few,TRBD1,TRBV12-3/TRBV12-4,TGTGCCAGCATCAGACAGGGAAACTCCTATAATTCACCCCTCCACTTT,CASIRQGNSYNSPLHF
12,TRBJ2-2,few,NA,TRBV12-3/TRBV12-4,TGTGCCAGCAGTTCAGTAGCCGGGGAGCTGTTTTTT,CASSSVAGELFF
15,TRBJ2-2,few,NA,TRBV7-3,TGTGCCAGCAGCCCAAGAGGCGGTTTCACCGGGGAGCTGTTTTTT,CASSPRGGFTGELFF
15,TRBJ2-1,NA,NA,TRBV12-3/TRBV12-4,TGTGCCAGCAGTTTAGTCGGAGGGGGGGCTTTTGAGCAGTTCTTC,CASSLVGGGAFEQFF
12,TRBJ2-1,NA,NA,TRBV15,TGTGCCACCAGCAGAGGGGAGTATGAGCAGTTCTTC,CATSRGEYEQFF
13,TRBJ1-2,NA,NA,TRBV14,TGTGCCAGCAGCCAAGTTTGGGAACCTGGCTACACCTTC,CASSQVWEPGYTF
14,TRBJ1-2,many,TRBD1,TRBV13,TGTGCCAGCAGCTTAACTGGGACAGCCCATGGCTACACCTTC,CASSLTGTAHGYTF
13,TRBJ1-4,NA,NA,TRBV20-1,TGCAGTGCTCAAGGGGGTGGTAATGAAAAACTGTTTTTT,CSAQGGGNEKLFF
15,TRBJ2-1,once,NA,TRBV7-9,TGTGCCAGCAGCCCAGGGACTTGGGGCTTGGATGAGCAGTTCTTC,CASSPGTWGLDEQFF
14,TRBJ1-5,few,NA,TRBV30,TGTGCCTGGAGTGTGGCCGCTAGCAATCAGCCCCAGCATTTT,CAWSVAASNQPQHF
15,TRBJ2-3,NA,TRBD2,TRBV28,TGTGCCCTAGGTCGGGGGGAGGGCTTTGCAGATACGCAGTATTTT,CALGRGEGFADTQYF
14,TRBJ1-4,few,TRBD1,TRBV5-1,TGCGCCAGCAGCTTACAGGGGTTTTGGGAAAAACTGTTTTTT,CASSLQGFWEKLFF
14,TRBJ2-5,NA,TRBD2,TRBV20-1,TGCAGTGCTAGCCCAGCGGGGTACCAAGAGACCCAGTACTTC,CSASPAGYQETQYF
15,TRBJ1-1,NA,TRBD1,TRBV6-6,TGTGCCAGCAGCCCGGGACAGGGGGCTGGTACTGAAGCTTTCTTT,CASSPGQGAGTEAFF
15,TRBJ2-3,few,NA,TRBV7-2,TGTGCCAGCAGCTTCTCAGGGGAAAGTTTGGATACGCAGTATTTT,CASSFSGESLDTQYF
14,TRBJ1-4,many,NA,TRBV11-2,TGTGCCAGCAGCTTAGTTCGTTTTAATGAAAAACTGTTTTTT,CASSLVRFNEKLFF
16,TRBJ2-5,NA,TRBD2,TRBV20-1,TGCAGTGCCACCTCACTGCGACTAGCGGTACAAGAGACCCAGTACTTC,CSATSLRLAVQETQYF
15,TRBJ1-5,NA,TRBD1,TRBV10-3,TGTGCCATCAGTGACCCCCACAGGGGTAATCAGCCCCAGCATTTT,CAISDPHRGNQPQHF
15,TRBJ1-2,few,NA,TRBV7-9,TGTGCCAGTAGCTTCGGGACCCCGCTTGAGGGTGGCTACACCTTC,CASSFGTPLEGGYTF
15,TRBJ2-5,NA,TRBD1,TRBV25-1,TGTGCCAGCAGTGTAGGGACAGGGATAGCGGAGACCCAGTACTTC,CASSVGTGIAETQYF
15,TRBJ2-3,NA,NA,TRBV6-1,TGTGCCAGCAGTCCTCGGCGGGATGACACAGATACGCAGTATTTT,CASSPRRDDTDTQYF
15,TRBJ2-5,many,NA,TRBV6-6,TGTGCCAGCAGTTACGAGGGACATTTCCAAGAGACCCAGTACTTC,CASSYEGHFQETQYF
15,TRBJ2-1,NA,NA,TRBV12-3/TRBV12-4,TGTGCCAGCAGCCAAGAATGGGCAGGGTATAGTGAGCAGTTCTTC,CASSQEWAGYSEQFF
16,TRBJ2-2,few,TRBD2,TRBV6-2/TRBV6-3,TGTGCCAGCAGACCAGGCGGGGGGGCCAACACCGGGGAGCTGTTTTTT,CASRPGGGANTGELFF
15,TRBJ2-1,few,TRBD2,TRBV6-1,TGTGCCAGCAGTGGGCGGACTAGCGGGAGTAATGAGCAGTTCTTC,CASSGRTSGSNEQFF
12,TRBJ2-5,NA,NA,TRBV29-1,TGCAGCGCTGGTGGGGCCCAAGAGACCCAGTACTTC,CSAGGAQETQYF
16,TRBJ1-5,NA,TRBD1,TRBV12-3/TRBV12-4,TGTGCCAGCAGAAGCGGGACAGCGCATAGCAATCAGCCCCAGCATTTT,CASRSGTAHSNQPQHF
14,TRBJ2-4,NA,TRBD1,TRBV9,TGTGCCAGCAGCGCAGATCCAGGGGGAAACATTCAGTACTTC,CASSADPGGNIQYF
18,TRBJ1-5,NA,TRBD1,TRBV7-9,TGTGCCAGCAGCCCATCCGGGACAGGGTATAATAGCAATCAGCCCCAGCATTTT,CASSPSGTGYNSNQPQHF
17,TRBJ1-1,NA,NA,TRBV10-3,TGTGCCATCAGTGAGTCGGGACGAGGGGAGAAGAACACTGAAGCTTTCTTT,CAISESGRGEKNTEAFF
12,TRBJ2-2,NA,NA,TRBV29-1,TGCAGCGTTGATGGTGGCTCCGGGGAGCTGTTTTTT,CSVDGGSGELFF